The rows below give T cell receptor beta chains drawn from one sample of a study of regulatory T cells in long-lasting Graves disease. MiXCR was run by TCRdb on the multiplex PCR reads, yielding one entry per CDR3 protein. Found here are about 560,000 distinct CDR3 sequences, more than 15% of them singletons; the top ten hold 9.5% to 15%. These data are also associated with another study on T cells in Graves' hyperthyroidism and ophthalmopathy.

The sample consisted of peripheral blood mononuclear cells (PBMCs), taken at new diagnosis, from a patient treated with antithyroid drugs. These TCRs come from a man younger than 35 with Graves disease. Each CDR3 is given with its conserved first and last residue. A D gene is named only where the DNA matches it firmly. Clone size, where shown, is once, few, many, or a class for clones that have expanded.

J gene | clone size | V gene | D gene | CDR3 protein | CDR3 DNA
TRBJ2-1 | many | TRBV7-8 | - | CASSLTRVPSYNEQFF | TGTGCCAGCAGCTTAACGCGGGTCCCTTCCTACAATGAGCAGTTCTTC
TRBJ2-1 | many | TRBV12-3/TRBV12-4 | TRBD2 | CASSLYGTSGYEQFF | TGTGCCAGCAGTTTGTATGGGACTAGCGGTTATGAGCAGTTCTTC
TRBJ2-7 | - | TRBV9 | - | CASSVAPGGTYEQYF | TGTGCCAGCAGCGTGGCTCCCGGGGGCACCTACGAGCAGTACTTC
TRBJ2-1 | many | TRBV5-5 | - | CASSLTPDSYNEQFF | TGTGCCAGCAGCCTGACCCCTGACTCCTACAATGAGCAGTTCTTC
TRBJ2-7 | many | TRBV6-1 | - | CASTPTGNYEQYF | TGTGCCAGCACTCCCACCGGGAACTACGAGCAGTACTTC
TRBJ2-5 | - | TRBV20-1 | - | CSARLGSQETQYF | TGCAGTGCTAGACTAGGTTCCCAAGAGACCCAGTACTTC
TRBJ2-7 | many | TRBV12-3/TRBV12-4 | TRBD2 | CASSFLGLAGREQYF | TGTGCCAGCAGTTTTCTTGGTCTAGCGGGGCGAGAGCAGTACTTC
TRBJ2-7 | many | TRBV20-1 | TRBD1 | CSARRQGFNEQYF | TGCAGTGCCAGAAGACAGGGGTTCAACGAGCAGTACTTC
TRBJ2-7 | many | TRBV15 | - | CATSREVGNSYEQYF | TGTGCCACCAGCAGAGAGGTTGGAAATTCCTACGAGCAGTACTTC
TRBJ2-5 | many | TRBV11-2 | TRBD2 | CASSLLSGRLGETQYF | TGTGCCAGCAGCTTGCTTAGCGGGAGACTGGGAGAGACCCAGTACTTC
TRBJ1-6 | few | TRBV3-1 | - | CASSLLGNNSPLHF | TGTGCCAGCAGCCTCCTTGGGAATAATTCACCCCTCCACTTT
TRBJ2-7 | many | TRBV20-1 | - | CSANRSGEQYF | TGCAGTGCTAACCGCTCGGGGGAGCAGTACTTC
TRBJ1-5 | - | TRBV3-1 | - | CASSHGRGGRGQPQHF | TGTGCCAGCAGCCACGGGCGGGGGGGCCGAGGGCAGCCCCAGCATTTT
TRBJ1-2 | few | TRBV28 | - | CASTDSGGSNYGYTF | TGTGCCAGCACCGACTCGGGTGGCTCTAACTATGGCTACACCTTC
TRBJ2-7 | - | TRBV14 | TRBD2 | CASSQDLRDSGVTAYEQYF | TGTGCCAGCAGCCAAGATCTTCGTGATAGCGGGGTCACAGCTTACGAGCAGTACTTC
TRBJ2-1 | few | TRBV7-3 | - | CASSFSGDNEQFF | TGTGCCAGCAGCTTCTCGGGGGACAATGAGCAGTTCTTC
TRBJ2-6 | - | TRBV25-1 | - | CASSEPVGVASGANVLTF | TGTGCCAGCAGTGAACCCGTTGGAGTAGCTTCTGGGGCCAACGTCCTGACTTTC
TRBJ1-1 | many | TRBV2 | - | CASTPGHRNTEAFF | TGTGCCAGCACTCCGGGACATAGGAACACTGAAGCTTTCTTT
TRBJ2-7 | - | TRBV5-4 | - | CASSEGAGEQYF | TGTGCCAGCAGCGAAGGCGCGGGCGAGCAGTACTTC
TRBJ2-7 | few | TRBV12-3/TRBV12-4 | - | CASSFSRDYEQYF | TGTGCCAGCAGTTTTAGTCGGGACTACGAGCAGTACTTC
TRBJ2-7 | few | TRBV15 | - | CATSRDQYGGGFF | TGTGCCACCAGCAGAGATCAGTACGGCGGGGGCTTTTTC
TRBJ2-3 | many | TRBV5-1 | TRBD2 | CASSLGAGVSTDTQYF | TGTGCCAGCAGCTTGGGAGCGGGAGTCAGCACAGATACGCAGTATTTT
TRBJ2-7 | - | TRBV9 | TRBD2 | CASSVGGEGGSSYEQYF | TGTGCCAGCAGCGTAGGGGGGGAGGGAGGGAGCTCCTACGAGCAGTACTTC
TRBJ2-7 | many | TRBV7-9 | - | CASSWTGLDTYEQYF | TGTGCCAGCAGCTGGACGGGCCTGGACACCTACGAGCAGTACTTC
TRBJ2-7 | many | TRBV20-1 | TRBD2 | CSARTSGNYEQYF | TGCAGTGCTCGTACTAGCGGGAACTACGAGCAGTACTTC
TRBJ1-4 | many | TRBV2 | - | CASSGQGTNEKLFF | TGTGCCAGCAGTGGGCAGGGAACTAATGAAAAACTGTTTTTT
TRBJ2-3 | - | TRBV9 | TRBD2 | CASSARLAGGLTDTQYF | TGTGCCAGCAGCGCACGACTAGCGGGAGGACTCACAGATACGCAGTATTTT
TRBJ2-3 | few | TRBV20-1 | TRBD2 | CSASPSGRTDTQYF | TGCAGTGCTAGTCCTAGCGGGAGGACAGATACGCAGTATTTT
TRBJ2-3 | - | TRBV6-2/TRBV6-3 | TRBD2 | CASSYRTSGRGGGVTDTQYF | TGTGCCAGCAGTTACAGAACTAGCGGGAGGGGGGGAGGGGTCACAGATACGCAGTATTTT